This entry describes one T cell receptor (beta chain). The CDR3 is 14 amino acids. The germline CDR1 and CDR2 sequences are LGHNA and YSLEER. The junction had 10 bases not matched to a gene; V was cut back by 3 bases and J by 14 bases. Sample-barcoded 5' priming and a J-beta primer mix drove a second PCR of about 6 to 12 cycles. Each sample provided no less than 2.5 million CDR3-containing paired-end reads. TCRdb used MiXCR to reprocess the 5' RACE reads, holding one entry per CDR3 protein. The sample has around 780,000 distinct CDR3 sequences, 45% to 70% seen once. This entry is derived from a study of blood T cells in healthy people across ages.

The sequencing input was blood. This TCR was recovered from a man in his forties in good health. The gene calls are TRBV4-3 and TRBJ2-1, with 10 nucleotides matching TRBD2. CDR3 sequence: CASSQDTLAGGEFF. The CDR3 nucleotides are TGCGCCAGCAGCCAGGACACCTTAGCGGGAGGAGAGTTCTTC.